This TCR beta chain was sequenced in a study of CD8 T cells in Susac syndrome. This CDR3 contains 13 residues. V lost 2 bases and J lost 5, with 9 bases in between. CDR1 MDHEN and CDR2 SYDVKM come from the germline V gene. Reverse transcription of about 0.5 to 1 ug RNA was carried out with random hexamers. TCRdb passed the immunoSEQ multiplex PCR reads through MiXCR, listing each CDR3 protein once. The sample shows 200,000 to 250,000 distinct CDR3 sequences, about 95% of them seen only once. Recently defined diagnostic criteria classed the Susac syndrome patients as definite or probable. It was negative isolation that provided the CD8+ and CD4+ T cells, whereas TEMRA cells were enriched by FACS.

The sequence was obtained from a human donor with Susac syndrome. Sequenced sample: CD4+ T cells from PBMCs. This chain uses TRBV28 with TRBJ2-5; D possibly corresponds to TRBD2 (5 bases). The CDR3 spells CASSLLRGETQYF. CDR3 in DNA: TGTGCCAGCAGTTTACTTAGAGGGGAGACCCAGTACTTC.